The rows below give T cell receptor beta chains drawn from one sample of a study of blood T cells in healthy people across ages. TCRdb reprocessed the 5' RACE reads via MiXCR and lists one record per CDR3 protein. The repertoire holds roughly 930,000 distinct CDR3 sequences, with under 50% as singletons. Sequencing was carried out using blood. The origin of the receptors is a man aged 25 to 40 in good health. CDR3s include the opening cysteine and the closing phenylalanine or tryptophan. A D gene is named only where the DNA matches it firmly. Not every row has a clone size; where given, it reads once, few, many or a size class.

V gene	J gene	D gene	clone size	CDR3 protein	CDR3 DNA
TRBV29-1	TRBJ2-1	.	many	CSVSEYEQFF	TGCAGCGTCAGTGAGTATGAGCAGTTCTTC
TRBV5-5	TRBJ1-2	TRBD1	many	CASSLGQGINYGYTF	TGTGCCAGCAGCTTGGGACAGGGGATCAACTATGGCTACACCTTC
TRBV7-2	TRBJ2-3	.	.	CASSQLGPRVTDTQYF	TGTGCCAGCAGCCAACTCGGACCGCGGGTCACAGATACGCAGTATTTT
TRBV20-1	TRBJ1-5	.	.	CSAWGEQANNQPQHF	TGCAGTGCCTGGGGGGAACAGGCCAATAATCAGCCCCAGCATTTT
TRBV7-3	TRBJ2-5	.	once	CASSLQSFGETQYF	TGTGCCAGCAGCCTACAGAGTTTCGGGGAGACCCAGTACTTC
TRBV12-3/TRBV12-4	TRBJ2-5	TRBD1	few	CASSSDRGNPYF	TGTGCCAGCAGCTCGGACAGGGGGAACCCGTACTTC
TRBV7-6	TRBJ2-3	.	few	CASSSLDSSSSTDTQYF	TGTGCCAGCAGCTCACTGGACAGCTCCTCTAGCACAGATACGCAGTATTTT
TRBV13	TRBJ2-3	TRBD2	.	CASSQRHRGRTSGSDTQYF	TGTGCCAGCAGCCAACGACATCGGGGTAGAACTAGCGGGTCGGATACGCAGTATTTT
TRBV12-3/TRBV12-4	TRBJ2-4	TRBD1	.	CATRTGGSGRQYF	TGTGCCACCCGGACAGGGGGAAGTGGGCGTCAGTACTTC
TRBV20-1	TRBJ2-1	.	.	CSPLEATYNEQFF	TGCAGTCCATTAGAGGCGACCTACAATGAGCAGTTCTTC
TRBV5-6	TRBJ2-4	.	many	CASSSSGTRLAKNIQYF	TGTGCCAGCAGCTCTTCCGGGACCCGTCTAGCCAAAAACATTCAGTACTTC
TRBV10-3	TRBJ2-3	TRBD1	few	CAISASGTGIDTQYF	TGTGCCATCAGTGCCAGCGGGACAGGGATAGATACGCAGTATTTT
TRBV11-1	TRBJ2-2	TRBD2	.	CASTSGRGGYTGELFF	TGTGCCAGCACCTCCGGGCGGGGAGGGTACACCGGGGAGCTGTTTTTT
TRBV7-8	TRBJ1-1	.	.	CASSFKVTEAFF	TGTGCCAGCAGCTTTAAGGTCACTGAAGCTTTCTTT
TRBV20-1	TRBJ2-4	.	.	CSARVGWGDESKNIQYF	TGCAGTGCTAGAGTGGGTTGGGGGGATGAGTCCAAAAACATTCAGTACTTC
TRBV5-1	TRBJ1-1	.	.	CASSLGWQAEAFF	TGCGCCAGCAGCTTGGGATGGCAAGCGGAAGCTTTCTTT
TRBV3-1	TRBJ2-7	.	.	CASSQRRQLMGKTYEQYF	TGTGCCAGCAGCCAGAGGCGACAGTTAATGGGAAAGACCTACGAGCAGTACTTC
TRBV7-2	TRBJ2-5	.	.	CASSPLNLVAGKTQYF	TGTGCCAGCAGCCCACTCAATTTAGTGGCGGGGAAGACCCAGTACTTC
TRBV28	TRBJ1-6	.	.	CASSYPSSSYNSPLHF	TGTGCCAGCAGTTACCCCAGCAGCTCCTATAATTCACCCCTCCACTTT
TRBV4-1	TRBJ1-5	.	.	CASSQSFKEQPQHF	TGCGCCAGCAGCCAATCATTCAAGGAACAGCCCCAGCATTTT
TRBV5-1	TRBJ2-5	.	few	CASSLRGYEETQYF	TGCGCCAGCAGCTTGCGGGGTTACGAAGAGACCCAGTACTTC
TRBV12-3/TRBV12-4	TRBJ1-6	.	.	CASAPGRTYNSPLHF	TGTGCCAGCGCCCCGGGGAGGACCTATAATTCACCCCTCCACTTT
TRBV7-3	TRBJ2-7	TRBD2	many	CASSVQLAGAHEQYF	TGTGCCAGCAGCGTCCAATTAGCGGGGGCGCACGAGCAGTACTTC
TRBV19	TRBJ2-7	TRBD2	.	CAGSILAGSYEQYF	TGTGCCGGTAGTATACTAGCGGGGTCCTACGAGCAGTACTTC
TRBV6-1	TRBJ1-1	.	few	CASRRAINTEAFF	TGTGCCAGCCGCCGGGCGATAAACACTGAAGCTTTCTTT
TRBV7-8	TRBJ1-1	.	.	CASSGTGQNTEAFF	TGTGCCAGCAGCGGAACCGGACAGAACACTGAAGCTTTCTTT
TRBV20-1	TRBJ1-6	TRBD1	.	CSAPDRGSVSPLHF	TGCAGTGCCCCGGACAGGGGGTCGGTTTCACCCCTCCACTTT